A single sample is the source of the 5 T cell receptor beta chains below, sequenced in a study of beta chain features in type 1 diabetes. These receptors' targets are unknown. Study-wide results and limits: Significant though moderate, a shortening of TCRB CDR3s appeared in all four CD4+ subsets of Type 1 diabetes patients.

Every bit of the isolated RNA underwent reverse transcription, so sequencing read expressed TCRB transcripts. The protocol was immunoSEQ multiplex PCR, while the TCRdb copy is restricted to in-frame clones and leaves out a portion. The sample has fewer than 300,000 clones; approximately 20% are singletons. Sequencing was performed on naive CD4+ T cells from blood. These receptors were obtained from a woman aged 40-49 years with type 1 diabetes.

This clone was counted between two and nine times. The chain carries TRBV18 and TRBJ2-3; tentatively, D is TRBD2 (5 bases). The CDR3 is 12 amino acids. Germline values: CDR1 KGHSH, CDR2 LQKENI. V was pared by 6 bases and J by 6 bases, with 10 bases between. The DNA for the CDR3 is TGTGCCAGCTCCGGGGAGTGGGATACGCAGTATTTT. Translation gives CASSGEWDTQYF.

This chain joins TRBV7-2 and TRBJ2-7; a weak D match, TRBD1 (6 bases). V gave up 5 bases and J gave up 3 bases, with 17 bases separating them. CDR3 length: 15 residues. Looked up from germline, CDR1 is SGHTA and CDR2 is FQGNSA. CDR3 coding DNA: TGTGCCAGCAGCCTCCGGGACACAGGAGGCTACGAGCAGTACTTC. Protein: CASSLRDTGGYEQYF.

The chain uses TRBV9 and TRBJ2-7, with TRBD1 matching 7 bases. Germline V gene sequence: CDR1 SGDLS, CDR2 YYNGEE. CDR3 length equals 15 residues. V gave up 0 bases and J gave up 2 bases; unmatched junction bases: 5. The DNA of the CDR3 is TGTGCCAGCAGCGTAGCACCAGGGGGTCCCTACGAGCAGTACTTC. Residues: CASSVAPGGPYEQYF. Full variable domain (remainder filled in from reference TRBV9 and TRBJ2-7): DSGVTQTPKHLITATGQRVTLRCSPRSGDLSVYWYQQSLDQGLQFLIQYYNGEERAKGNILERFSAQQFPDLHSELNLSSLELGDSALYFCASSVAPGGPYEQYFGPGTRLTVT.

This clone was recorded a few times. CDR3 sequence reads: CASSQRSQNIQYF. The CDR3 DNA follows: TGTGCCAGCAGCCAACGGAGTCAAAACATTCAGTACTTC. V gene TRBV16 combines with J gene TRBJ2-4; D is uncertain. The CDR3 consists of 13 residues. Trimming cost V 2 bases and J 5 bases, with 7 bases left between them. Germline CDR1 is KGHSY and CDR2 is FQNENV.

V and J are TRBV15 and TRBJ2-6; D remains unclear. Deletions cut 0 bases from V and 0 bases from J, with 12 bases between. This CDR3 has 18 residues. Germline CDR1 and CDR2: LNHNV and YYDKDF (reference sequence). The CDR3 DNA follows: TGTGCCACCAGCAGAGATCTAGGTGCAGACTCTGGGGCCAACGTCCTGACTTTC. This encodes CATSRDLGADSGANVLTF.